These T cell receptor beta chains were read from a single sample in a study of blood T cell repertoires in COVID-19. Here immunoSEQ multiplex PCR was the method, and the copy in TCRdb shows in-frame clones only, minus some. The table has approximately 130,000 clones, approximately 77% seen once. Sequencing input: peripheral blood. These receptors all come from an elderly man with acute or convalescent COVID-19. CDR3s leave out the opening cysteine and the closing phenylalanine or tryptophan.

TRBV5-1	ASSLSLTVNTGELF
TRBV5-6	ASSLGASGGRGLDEQF
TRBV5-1	ASSLSQGYEQY
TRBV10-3	AISAATGQGTYNEQF
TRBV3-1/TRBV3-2	ASSLTGFFGNTIY
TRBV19	ASSMSTEAF
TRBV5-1	ASSLGTVRGTQY
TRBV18	ASSPQTGVYEQY
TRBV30	AWMLAGGPYEQY
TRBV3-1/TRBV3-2	ASSQEGGVYGYT
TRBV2	ASRDRDRTYEQY
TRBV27	ASRPVTSGVFVDTQY
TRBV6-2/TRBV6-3	ASSYPGQANEKLF
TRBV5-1	ASSSHGLTGVDGYT
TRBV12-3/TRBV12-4	ASSQNTEAF